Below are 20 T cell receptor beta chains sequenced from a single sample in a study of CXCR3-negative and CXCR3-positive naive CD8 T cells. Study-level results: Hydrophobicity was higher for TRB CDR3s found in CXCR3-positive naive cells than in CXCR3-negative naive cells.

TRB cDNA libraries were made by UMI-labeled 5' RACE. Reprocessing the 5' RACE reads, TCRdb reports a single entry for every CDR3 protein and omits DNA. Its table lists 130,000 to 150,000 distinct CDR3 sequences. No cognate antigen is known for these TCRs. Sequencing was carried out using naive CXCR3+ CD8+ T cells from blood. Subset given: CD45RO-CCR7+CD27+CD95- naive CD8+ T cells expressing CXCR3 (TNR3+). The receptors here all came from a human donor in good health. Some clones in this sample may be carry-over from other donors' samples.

The CDR3: CASSLFGSSSLATNTGELFF. The chain is built from TRBV7-9 and TRBJ2-2; TCRdb names TRBD2, which stays unverified in the absence of DNA. The CDR3 sequence is 20 residues long. CDR1 is SEHNR, CDR2 FQNEAQ, per germline (reference sequence). Complete variable domain (other parts from reference TRBV7-9 and TRBJ2-2): DTGVSQNPRHKITKRGQNVTFRCDPISEHNRLYWYRQTLGQGPEFLTYFQNEAQLEKSRLLSDRFSAERPKGSFSTLEIQRTEQGDSAMYLCASSLFGSSSLATNTGELFFGEGSRLTVL.

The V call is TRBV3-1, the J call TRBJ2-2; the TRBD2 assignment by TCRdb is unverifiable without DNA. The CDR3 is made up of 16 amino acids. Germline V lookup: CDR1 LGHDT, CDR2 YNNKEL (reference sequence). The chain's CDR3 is CASSPGLAGLTGELFF.

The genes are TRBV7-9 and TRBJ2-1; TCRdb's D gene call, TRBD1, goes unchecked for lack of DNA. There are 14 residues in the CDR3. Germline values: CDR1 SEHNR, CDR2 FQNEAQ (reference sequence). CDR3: CASRQGERRNEQFF.

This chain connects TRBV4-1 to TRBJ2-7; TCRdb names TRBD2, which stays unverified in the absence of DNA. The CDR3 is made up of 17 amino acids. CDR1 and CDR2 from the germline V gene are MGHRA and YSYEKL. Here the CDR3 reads CASSQGILAGASYEQYF.

The CDR3 protein is CSVGENTEAFF. V gene TRBV29-1 combines with J gene TRBJ1-1; TCRdb designates TRBD1, a call that cannot be tested without DNA. Germline-derived CDR1 and CDR2 are SQVTM and ANQGSEA. CDR3 size: 11 residues.

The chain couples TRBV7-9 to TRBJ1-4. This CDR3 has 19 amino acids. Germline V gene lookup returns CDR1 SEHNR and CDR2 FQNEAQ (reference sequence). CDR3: CASSLMVIVARTPNEKLFF.

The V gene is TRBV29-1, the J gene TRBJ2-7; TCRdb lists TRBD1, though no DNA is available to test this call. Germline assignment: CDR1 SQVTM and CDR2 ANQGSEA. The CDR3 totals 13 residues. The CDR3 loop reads CSGRTENSYEQYF.

The CDR3 loop is CASSLALDSTDTQYF. This chain links TRBV7-9 with TRBJ2-3. The CDR3 is 15 amino acids. CDR1 and CDR2 (germline): SEHNR, FQNEAQ (reference sequence).

CDR3 amino acids: CASSLYLARNEQFF. The V and J genes are TRBV11-2 and TRBJ2-1. This CDR3 comprises 14 residues. Germline V CDR1 and CDR2: SGHAT, FQNNGV. Full variable domain (remainder filled in from reference TRBV11-2 and TRBJ2-1): EAGVAQSPRYKIIEKRQSVAFWCNPISGHATLYWYQQILGQGPKLLIQFQNNGVVDDSQLPKDRFSAERLKGVDSTLKIQPAKLEDSAVYLCASSLYLARNEQFFGPGTRLTVL.

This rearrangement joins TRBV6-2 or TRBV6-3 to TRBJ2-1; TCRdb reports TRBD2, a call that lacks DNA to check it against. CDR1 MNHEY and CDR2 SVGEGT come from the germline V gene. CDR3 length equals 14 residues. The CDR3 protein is CASSSGGAFNEQFF.

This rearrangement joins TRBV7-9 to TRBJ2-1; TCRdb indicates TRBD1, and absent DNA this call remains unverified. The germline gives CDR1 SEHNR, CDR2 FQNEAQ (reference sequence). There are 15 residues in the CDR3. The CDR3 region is CASSSQGSGDNEQFF.

The CDR3 sequence is CSARDVLAGDQETQYF. The chain has TRBV20-1 and TRBJ2-5; TCRdb selects TRBD2, and the lack of DNA leaves this call unchecked. This CDR3 region has 16 residues. Germline-derived CDR1 and CDR2 are DFQATT and SNEGSKA (reference sequence).

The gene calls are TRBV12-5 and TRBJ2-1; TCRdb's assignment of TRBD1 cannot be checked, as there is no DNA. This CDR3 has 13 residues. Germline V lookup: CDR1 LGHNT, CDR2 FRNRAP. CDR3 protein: CASGSLTGVEQFF.

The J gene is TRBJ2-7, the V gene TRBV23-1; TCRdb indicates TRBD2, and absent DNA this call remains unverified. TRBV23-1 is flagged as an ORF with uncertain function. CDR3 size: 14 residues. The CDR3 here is CASNRRTSGYEQYF.

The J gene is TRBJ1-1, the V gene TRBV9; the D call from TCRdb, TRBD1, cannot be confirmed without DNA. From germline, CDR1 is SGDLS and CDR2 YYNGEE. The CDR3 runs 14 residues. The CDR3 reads CASSASGTGTEAFF. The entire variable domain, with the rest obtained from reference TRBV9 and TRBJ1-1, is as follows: DSGVTQTPKHLITATGQRVTLRCSPRSGDLSVYWYQQSLDQGLQFLIQYYNGEERAKGNILERFSAQQFPDLHSELNLSSLELGDSALYFCASSASGTGTEAFFGQGTRLTVV.

The chain's CDR3 is CATSETAFRDRVNEQFF. The chain has TRBV24-1 and TRBJ2-1; TCRdb designates TRBD1, a call that cannot be tested without DNA. Germline V gene data show CDR1 as KGHDR and CDR2 as SFDVKD. This CDR3 spans 17 amino acids.

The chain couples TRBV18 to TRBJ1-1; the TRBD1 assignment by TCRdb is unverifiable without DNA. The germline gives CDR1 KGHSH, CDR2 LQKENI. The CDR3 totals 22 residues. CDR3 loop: CASSPPRTGGSLRYPRNTEAFF. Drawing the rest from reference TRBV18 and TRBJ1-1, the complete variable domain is NAGVMQNPRHLVRRRGQEARLRCSPMKGHSHVYWYRQLPEEGLKFMVYLQKENIIDESGMPKERFSAEFPKEGPSILRIQQVVRGDSAAYFCASSPPRTGGSLRYPRNTEAFFGQGTRLTVV.

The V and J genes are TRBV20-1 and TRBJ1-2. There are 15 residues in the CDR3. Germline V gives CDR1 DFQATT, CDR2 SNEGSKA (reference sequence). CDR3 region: CSARDTIRGGGGYTF.

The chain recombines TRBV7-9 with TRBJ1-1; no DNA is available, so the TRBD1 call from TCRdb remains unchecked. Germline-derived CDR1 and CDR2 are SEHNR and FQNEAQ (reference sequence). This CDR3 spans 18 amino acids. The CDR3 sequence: CASSLPLLDREVSFEAFF.

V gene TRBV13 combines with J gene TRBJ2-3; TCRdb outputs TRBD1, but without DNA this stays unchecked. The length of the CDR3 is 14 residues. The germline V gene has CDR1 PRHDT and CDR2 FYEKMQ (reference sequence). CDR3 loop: CASSPPYRTDTQYF.